Listed here are 11 T cell receptor beta chains from one sample, sequenced in a study of blood T cell repertoires in COVID-19. TCRdb's table, derived via immunoSEQ multiplex PCR, lists solely in-frame clones and lacks some. The top ten clones hold approximately 4.9% of a sample with 75,000 or so clones, about 83% of them seen once. The sample taken for sequencing was peripheral blood. All receptors derive from a woman older than 75 with active or convalescent COVID-19.

V and J are TRBV12-3 or TRBV12-4 and TRBJ1-1; possibly TRBD1 for D (5 bases). The CDR3 runs 12 residues. V was cut by 6 bases and J by 13 bases, with 18 bases left in between. The DNA for the CDR3 is TGTGCCAGCAGGATCGGGACTCGCGGTGTTTTCTTT. This gives the protein CASRIGTRGVFF.

This clone was picked up one time. The rearrangement joins TRBV6-5 to TRBJ2-7; 14 bases are shared with TRBD2. From germline, CDR1 is MNHEY and CDR2 SVGAGI. Trimming took 6 bases from V and 5 from J; bases not matched to a gene: 6. The CDR3 is 15 amino acids. The CDR3 sequence is CASSAGTSGSHEQYF. The CDR3, as DNA: TGTGCCAGCAGCGCCGGGACTAGCGGGAGCCACGAGCAGTACTTC.

V and J are TRBV4-2 and TRBJ2-1; 8 nucleotides line up with TRBD2. Germline values: CDR1 LGHNA, CDR2 YNFKEQ. The trim removed 5 bases at V and 10 bases at J, leaving 7 bases unmatched. The length of the CDR3 is 13 residues. The CDR3 coding sequence is TGTGCCAGCAGCTCCCTAGCGGGTCAGGAGCAGTTCTTC. It is translated as CASSSLAGQEQFF.

The rearrangement joins TRBV7-2 to TRBJ2-7, with TRBD2 identical over 8 bases. Germline V gives CDR1 SGHTA, CDR2 FQGNSA. This CDR3 comprises 15 residues. Trimming removed 3 bases from V and 0 bases from J; junction bases left unmatched: 4. The CDR3 DNA reads as TGTGCCAGCAGCTTCGAGCGGGGGAGCTCCTACGAGCAGTACTTC. Protein sequence: CASSFERGSSYEQYF.

This clone has only a few counts. V is TRBV29-1 and J is TRBJ2-5, with 11 positions matching TRBD1. Looked up from germline, CDR1 is SQVTM and CDR2 is ANQGSEA. The CDR3 is made up of 17 amino acids. V shed 6 bases, J shed 1 base, and the junction held 13 bases outside the gene matches. CDR3 sequence (DNA): TGCAGCGTGTGGGGATTGGGACAGGGGGTCCCCCAAGAGACCCAGTACTTC. Translating gives CSVWGLGQGVPQETQYF.

This CDR3 reads CASSLGAGGQLGELFF. DNA for the CDR3: TGTGCCAGCAGCTTGGGAGCGGGGGGCCAGTTGGGGGAGCTGTTTTTT. The chain has TRBV5-4 and TRBJ2-2, with 9 positions matching TRBD2. There are 16 residues in the CDR3. Trimming cost V 0 bases and J 8 bases; bases outside gene matches: 8. Germline CDR1 is SGHNT and CDR2 is YYREEE (reference sequence).

The V gene is TRBV3-1 (or the pseudogene TRBV3-2), the J gene TRBJ2-4; 7 nucleotides line up with TRBD1. Germline V gives CDR1 LGHDT, CDR2 YNNKEL (reference sequence). The CDR3 is made up of 14 amino acids. With 4 bases clipped from V and 12 bases from J, the junction kept 12 bases outside the gene matches. The CDR3 loop is CASSLNIPGGNQYF. The CDR3, as DNA: TGTGCCAGCAGCCTCAACATCCCAGGGGGTAATCAGTACTTC.

The CDR3 DNA reads as TGTGCCAGTAGCCCCACGAGGGACAGGGGGCGAGAAAAACTGTTTTTT. It specifies CASSPTRDRGREKLFF. The J gene is TRBJ1-4, the V gene TRBV19; 12 positions agree with TRBD1. J gave up 8 bases and V 6 bases, and 10 bases lay outside the gene matches. There are 16 residues in the CDR3. CDR1 is LNHDA, CDR2 SQIVND, per germline (reference sequence).

This clone came up once. The V and J genes are TRBV5-6 and TRBJ2-7; no clear D gene. V was cut by 0 bases and J by 7 bases, with 5 bases left in between. The germline V gene encodes CDR1 SGHDT and CDR2 YYEEEE. The CDR3 length is 11 residues. The CDR3 nucleotides read TGTGCCAGCAGCTTGGTCGGGGAGCAGTACTTC. Protein: CASSLVGEQYF.

The rearrangement links TRBV29-1 to TRBJ2-1, with D possibly matching TRBD1 (6 bases). The CDR3 loop spans 13 amino acids. CDR1 SQVTM and CDR2 ANQGSEA come from the germline V gene. Trimming took 7 bases from V and 6 from J, leaving 16 bases between them. Written as DNA, the CDR3 is TGCAGCGGCACCTACAGGGTAATCAATGAGCAGTTCTTC. Residues: CSGTYRVINEQFF.

Of note for this clone: A read error may produce the germline difference seen at one junction end. The chain links TRBV7-7 to TRBJ2-5; 9 bases are a match to TRBD1. This CDR3 has 16 amino acids. Germline V CDR1 and CDR2: SSHAT, FNYEAQ (reference sequence). DNA of the CDR3: TGTGCTAGCAGCCCTATCCCGGGACAGGGCTTAGAGACCCAGTACTTC. Translation gives CASSPIPGQGLETQYF.